This record concerns one T cell receptor beta chain sequence. Its antigen is unknown. A multiplex PCR was run with 60 Vbeta primers and 13 Jbeta primers. The method was immunoSEQ multiplex PCR; TCRdb's version includes in-frame clones alone and lacks a portion of them. The sample lists roughly 140,000 clones; 70% to 80% were seen once. This sample was taken from a study of cytomegalovirus exposure and HLA in healthy donors. Study-level information: Early release data held roughly 90 million unique TCRs from HLA-typed donors.

Trimming removed 0 bases at V and 6 bases at J, with 15 bases between. The germline gives CDR1 ENHRY, CDR2 SYGVKD. CDR3 length: 16 amino acids. General study findings and limits: Follow-up analysis seemed to connect common viral pathogens with several of the most significant clusters identified.

This TCR derives from a woman between 45 and 60 years old in good health and CMV-seronegative. V is TRBV10-3 and J is TRBJ1-5; maybe TRBD1 (6 bases). Sample: PBMCs. CDR3 residues: CAISESVPQGRQPQHF. CDR3 bases: TGTGCCATCAGTGAGTCAGTCCCGCAGGGGCGTCAGCCCCAGCATTTT.